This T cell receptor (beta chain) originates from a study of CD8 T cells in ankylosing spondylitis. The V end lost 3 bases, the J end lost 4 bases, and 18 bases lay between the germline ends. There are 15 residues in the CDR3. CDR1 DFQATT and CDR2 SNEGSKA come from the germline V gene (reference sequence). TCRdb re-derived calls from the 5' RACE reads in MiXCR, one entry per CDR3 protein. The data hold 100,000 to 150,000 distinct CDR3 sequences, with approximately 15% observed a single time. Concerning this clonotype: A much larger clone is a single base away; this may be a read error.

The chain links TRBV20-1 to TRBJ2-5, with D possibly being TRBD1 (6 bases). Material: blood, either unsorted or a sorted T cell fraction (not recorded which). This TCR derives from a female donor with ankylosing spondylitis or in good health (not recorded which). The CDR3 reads CSASYGDKTGETQYF. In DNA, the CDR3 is TGCAGTGCTAGTTACGGGGACAAAACAGGAGAGACCCAGTACTTC.